This T cell receptor beta chain was identified in a study of T cells in Graves' hyperthyroidism and ophthalmopathy. Looking at the study overall: Blood was drawn when the patient was first diagnosed and still untreated.

The germline V gene encodes CDR1 SEHNR and CDR2 FQNEAQ (reference sequence). The V end was cut by 3 bases, the J end by 7 bases, with 18 bases between. CDR3 size: 15 residues. RNA transcripts gave rise to amplified TCR beta CDR3 regions. The HTBI primer set was used in a first-round RT-PCR of the TCR CDR3. TCRdb processed the multiplex PCR reads anew with MiXCR; each CDR3 protein has one entry. The sample carries 400,000 or so distinct CDR3 sequences, about 15% recorded once. The study's findings and limits: Ophthalmopathy was separated from stable hyperthyroidism by a 13 V-J model. Prediction of ophthalmopathy progression came a median roughly 6.6 months pre-onset.

This clonotype showed up many times. Its specificity is unknown. V and J are TRBV7-9 and TRBJ1-2; D not resolved. The sample consisted of blood. The TCR originated in a woman aged 25 to 39 with Graves' ophthalmopathy. This chain's CDR3 is CASSFFPGNRVGYTF. In DNA form, the CDR3 reads TGTGCCAGCAGCTTTTTCCCCGGGAACCGAGTTGGCTACACCTTC.